The T cell receptor (beta chain) under discussion was sequenced for a study of beta chain features in type 1 diabetes. The whole isolated RNA underwent reverse transcription, so sequencing captured expressed TCRB transcripts. Profiled with immunoSEQ multiplex PCR; TCRdb holds only in-frame clones, not every one. The table records 300,000 to 400,000 clones, approximately 10% of them present only once. In this sample, this clone turned up a few times. The origin of this receptor is a woman under 40 in good health. Specimen: naive CD4+ T cells from blood.

The CDR3 here is CASSIRTGFPSEQFF. The CDR3 DNA sequence: TGTGCCAGTAGTATCCGGACAGGATTCCCAAGTGAGCAGTTCTTC. The V gene is TRBV19, the J gene TRBJ2-1; 7 bases fit TRBD1. Germline V CDR1 and CDR2: LNHDA, SQIVND (reference sequence). This CDR3 spans 15 amino acids. The J segment lost 9 bases and the V segment lost 3 bases, leaving 11 bases of the junction unmatched.